This T cell receptor (beta chain) was found in a study of T-cell reconstitution after alpha-beta-depleted transplantation in children. Study results and caveats: T-cell numbers and diversity one year post-transplant derived largely from freshly generated T cells.

Unique molecular identifiers featured in how the TCRbeta library was prepared. TCRdb reanalysed the PCR reads using MiXCR and keeps one entry per CDR3 protein. The table includes some 300,000 distinct CDR3 sequences, over 7.5% detected once. CDR3 size: 15 residues. Deletions cut 1 base from V and 7 bases from J, with 14 bases between. Germline V gene data show CDR1 as SGHDT and CDR2 as YYEEEE. This clonotype was detected ten times or more. The antigen is unknown. The clonotype originates from a female patient aged 2 to 10 who had a stem cell transplant for Fanconi anemia, so the T cells may come from the graft donor. The specimen comprised peripheral blood, sampled 360 days after TCRalphabeta/CD19-depleted stem cell transplant. This chain uses TRBV5-6 with TRBJ1-4; D ambiguous. The CDR3 bases are TGTGCCAGCAGCTTGTATGGGAGCTCTTTTGAAAAACTGTTTTTT. Its translation is CASSLYGSSFEKLFF.